Here is one TCR beta chain with its context. The sample originates from a study of cytomegalovirus exposure and HLA in healthy donors. Looking at the study overall: Inside one of the first data releases sat roughly 80 million unique TCRs taken from HLA-typed donors.

The primer mix had 60 Vbeta and 13 Jbeta primers. Authors' methods: An analysis performed later counted roughly 80 million unique TCR beta chains (roughly 11 million of them shared). Method: immunoSEQ multiplex PCR; TCRdb's copy keeps in-frame clones and lacks some. V and J calls and clone size are as listed in that table; D and trimming were resolved from the DNA. The sample yields about 200,000 clones, 65% to 90% seen once. CDR1 SGHNT and CDR2 YYREEE come from the germline V gene (reference sequence). The CDR3 totals 15 residues. Deletions cut 0 bases from V and 5 bases from J, with 14 bases between.

J is TRBJ2-5 and V is TRBV5-4; D may be TRBD2 (6 bases). Sequenced material: PBMCs. This TCR came from a girl between 5 and 17 years old in good health and CMV-seronegative. CDR3 sequence: CASSLELGTGETQYF. CDR3 coding DNA: TGTGCCAGCAGCTTGGAATTGGGGACTGGGGAGACCCAGTACTTC.